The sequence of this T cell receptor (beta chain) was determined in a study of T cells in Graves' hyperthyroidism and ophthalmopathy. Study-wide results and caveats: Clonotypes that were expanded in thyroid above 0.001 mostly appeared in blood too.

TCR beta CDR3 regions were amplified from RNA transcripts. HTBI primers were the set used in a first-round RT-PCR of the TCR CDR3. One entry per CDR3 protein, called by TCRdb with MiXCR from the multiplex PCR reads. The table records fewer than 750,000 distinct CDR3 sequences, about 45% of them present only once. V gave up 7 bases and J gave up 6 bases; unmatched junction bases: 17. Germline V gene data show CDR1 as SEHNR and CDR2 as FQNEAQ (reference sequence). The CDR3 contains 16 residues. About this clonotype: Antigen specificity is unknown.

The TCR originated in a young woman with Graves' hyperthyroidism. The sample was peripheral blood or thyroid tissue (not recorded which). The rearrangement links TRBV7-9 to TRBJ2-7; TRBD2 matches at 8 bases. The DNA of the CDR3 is TGTGCCAGCACCAATAAATTCGGGACTAGTCATTCCGAGCAGTACTTC. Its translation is CASTNKFGTSHSEQYF.